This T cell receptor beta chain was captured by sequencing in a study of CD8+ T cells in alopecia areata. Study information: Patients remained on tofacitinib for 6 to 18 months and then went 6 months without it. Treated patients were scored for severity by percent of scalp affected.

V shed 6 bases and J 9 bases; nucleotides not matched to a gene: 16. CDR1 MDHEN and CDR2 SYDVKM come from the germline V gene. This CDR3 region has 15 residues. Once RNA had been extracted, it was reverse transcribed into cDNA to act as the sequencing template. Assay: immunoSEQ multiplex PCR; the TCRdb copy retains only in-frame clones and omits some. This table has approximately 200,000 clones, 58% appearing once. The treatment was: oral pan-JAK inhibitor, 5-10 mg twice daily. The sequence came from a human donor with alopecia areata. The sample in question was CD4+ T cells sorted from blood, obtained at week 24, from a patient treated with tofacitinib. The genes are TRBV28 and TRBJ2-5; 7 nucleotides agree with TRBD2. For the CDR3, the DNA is TGTGCCAGCAGACCCTTCGGGGGAGGGGTAAAGTCCCAGTACTTC. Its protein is CASRPFGGGVKSQYF.